This record covers a single TCR beta chain. The sample is drawn from a study of technical replicates of blood from a handful of donors. Clones were read by immunoSEQ multiplex PCR, and TCRdb kept only the in-frame ones, dropping some. The profile shows tens of thousands of clones, approximately 90% of them singletons. Germline CDR1 reads MGHDK; CDR2 reads SYGVNS. Germline trimming cut 8 bases from V and 3 bases from J; bases unmatched to any gene: 4. CDR3 length: 13 residues. This clonotype was obtained from a human donor in good health. Source material: T cells isolated from PBMCs. The chain uses TRBV25-1 and TRBJ1-5; 7 bases line up with TRBD1. Written as DNA, the CDR3 is TGTGCCAGCGGGGGACAGTCCAATCAGCCCCAGCATTTT. Translation: CASGGQSNQPQHF.